This T cell receptor (beta chain) was observed in a study of PD-L1 blockade in urothelial cancer. Findings of the study overall: A below-median TCR clonality in blood before treatment predicted better survival. More expansion of tumor-associated blood clones, seen at 3 weeks, marked durable-benefit patients.

Points on this clone: Its antigen is undetermined.

V lost 0 bases and J lost 5; bases outside the gene matches: 9. From germline, CDR1 is MGHRA and CDR2 YSYEKL. This CDR3 region has 16 residues. Indicated time point: pretreatment peripheral blood. Patient disease was locally advanced or metastatic urothelial carcinoma. The method was immunoSEQ multiplex PCR; TCRdb's version includes in-frame clones alone and lacks a portion of them. The top ten hold 1.5% to 2% of the sample, which has 45,000 to 60,000 clones, 82% seen once. The starting material was PBMCs, obtained around atezolizumab (anti-PD-L1) treatment. The rearrangement links TRBV4-1 to TRBJ2-5, with TRBD1 matching 7 bases. This TCR came from a man aged 50 or older with urothelial cancer. CDR3 protein: CASSQDQDRPGETQYF. CDR3 sequence (DNA): TGCGCCAGCAGCCAAGATCAGGACAGGCCCGGGGAGACCCAGTACTTC.